The 26 T cell receptor beta chains presented below share a single source sample, sequenced in a study of blood T cell repertoires in COVID-19. Data came from immunoSEQ multiplex PCR; TCRdb stores just in-frame clones and leaves some out. The sample has around 250,000 clones, about 89% seen once. Sequenced: peripheral blood. These receptors originate from a woman aged 55-70 years who had recovered from COVID-19.

V and J are TRBV28 and TRBJ1-5, with a weak D call TRBD1 (5 bases). Germline V gene sequence: CDR1 MDHEN, CDR2 SYDVKM. The CDR3 length is 16 residues. The ends were cut back, 5 bases at V and 0 bases at J, with 14 bases in the middle. As DNA, the CDR3 is TGTGCCAGCAGTCCCGGGGGAGACTATAGCAATCAGCCCCAGCATTTT. Protein product: CASSPGGDYSNQPQHF.

V and J are TRBV15 and TRBJ2-3; tentative D call: TRBD2 (5 bases). V shed 4 bases and J shed 5 bases, with 16 bases lying between them. CDR3 length equals 15 residues. Germline V gene data show CDR1 as LNHNV and CDR2 as YYDKDF (reference sequence). CDR3 bases: TGTGCCACCAGCACCTTCTCGCGGGCGGGAGATACGCAGTATTTT. As protein: CATSTFSRAGDTQYF.

This chain uses TRBV7-2 with TRBJ1-1; 9 bases agree with TRBD1. V lost 1 base and J lost 5; bases outside the gene matches: 5. Germline V gene data show CDR1 as SGHTA and CDR2 as FQGNSA. This CDR3 spans 15 amino acids. The CDR3 protein is CASSLGSGQGTEAFF. The CDR3 bases are TGTGCCAGCAGCTTAGGATCAGGACAGGGGACTGAAGCTTTCTTT.

The V gene is TRBV5-4, the J gene TRBJ1-1; D uncertain. This CDR3 contains 14 residues. Trimming removed 4 bases at V and 5 bases at J, with 15 bases between. Germline lookup yields CDR1 SGHNT and CDR2 YYREEE (reference sequence). This chain's CDR3 is CASSPPLSRTEAFF. CDR3 DNA: TGTGCCAGCAGCCCACCCCTGTCTCGGACTGAAGCTTTCTTT.

This chain joins TRBV27 and TRBJ1-6, with D hard to call. V dropped 4 bases and J dropped 7 bases, with 14 bases sitting between them. CDR1 and CDR2 from the germline V gene are MNHEY and SMNVEV (reference sequence). The CDR3 spans 15 residues. The CDR3 DNA follows: TGTGCCAGCAGTTCCACCGGGAACTTCAATTCACCCCTCCACTTT. Translated: CASSSTGNFNSPLHF.

The chain carries TRBV3-1 (or the pseudogene TRBV3-2) and TRBJ2-7, with 7 nucleotides matching TRBD1. The CDR3 length is 15 residues. V shed 5 bases and J 4 bases; nucleotides not matched to a gene: 11. Germline-derived CDR1 and CDR2 are LGHDT and YNNKEL (reference sequence). CDR3: CASSSLLTGVYEQYF. The CDR3, as DNA: TGTGCCAGCAGCAGTCTACTCACAGGGGTGTACGAGCAGTACTTC.

The chain is built from TRBV6-5 and TRBJ1-5; a weak D match, TRBD1 (6 bases). The CDR3 is made up of 12 amino acids. Germline V gives CDR1 MNHEY, CDR2 SVGAGI. The ends were cut back, 6 bases at V and 7 bases at J, with 10 bases in the middle. CDR3 amino acids: CASRTGQQPQHF. CDR3 sequence (DNA): TGTGCCAGCAGAACTGGACAGCAGCCCCAGCATTTT.

This chain links TRBV6-5 with TRBJ2-7, with 8 bases aligning to TRBD2. Germline values: CDR1 MNHEY, CDR2 SVGAGI. The CDR3 is made up of 15 amino acids. The J segment lost 5 bases and the V segment lost 7 bases, leaving 13 bases of the junction unmatched. The CDR3 DNA reads as TGTGCCAGCATTATTAGCGGGGTTTACGCGGACGAGCAGTACTTC. Its protein product is CASIISGVYADEQYF.

The V call is TRBV18, the J call TRBJ2-5; possible D gene TRBD2, 5 bases. This CDR3 region has 11 residues. V was shortened by 7 bases and J by 7 bases, with 10 bases between the two germline ends. CDR1 and CDR2 from the germline V gene are KGHSH and LQKENI. CDR3: CASWAEGTQYF. The CDR3 DNA is TGTGCCAGCTGGGCAGAGGGGACCCAGTACTTC. Combining the CDR3 with reference TRBV18 and TRBJ2-5 gives the whole variable domain NAGVMQNPRHLVRRRGQEARLRCSPMKGHSHVYWYRQLPEEGLKFMVYLQKENIIDESGMPKERFSAEFPKEGPSILRIQQVVRGDSAAYFCASWAEGTQYFGPGTRLLVL.

The chain recombines TRBV20-1 with TRBJ2-3, with no clear D. The length of the CDR3 is 11 residues. Trimming left V 5 bases short and J 2 bases short, with 5 bases between. Germline loops: CDR1 DFQATT, CDR2 SNEGSKA (reference sequence). CDR3 residues: CSARYTDTQYF. The CDR3 DNA reads as TGCAGTGCTCGCTACACAGATACGCAGTATTTT.

This rearrangement joins TRBV5-1 to TRBJ1-5; 8 bases line up with TRBD1. The V segment lost 4 bases and the J segment 5 bases; nucleotides outside the gene matches: 8. CDR1 and CDR2 from the germline V gene are SGHRS and YFSETQ. The CDR3 consists of 15 residues. As DNA, the CDR3 is TGCGCCAGCAGCAGAGGACAGGGTACGGATCAGCCCCAGCATTTT. This sequence encodes CASSRGQGTDQPQHF.

In this sample, this clone turned up a few times. The chain uses TRBV6-6 and TRBJ1-4; tentatively, D is TRBD1 (5 bases). The CDR3 covers 14 residues. The V and J ends lost 5 bases and 6 bases respectively, with 13 bases between them. Germline V gene data show CDR1 as MNHNY and CDR2 as SVGAGI (reference sequence). The CDR3 nucleotides read TGTGCCAGCAGTCGAAGGGGCAGGGATGAAAAACTGTTTTTT. Its translation is CASSRRGRDEKLFF.

The rearrangement links TRBV14 to TRBJ2-1; TRBD2 aligns across 9 bases. The length of the CDR3 is 13 residues. The germline CDR1 and CDR2 sequences are SGHDN and FVKESK. V gave up 4 bases and J gave up 12 bases; unmatched junction bases: 7. CDR3 sequence (DNA): TGTGCCAGCAGCCCCGGACTAGCGCGGGGGCAGTTCTTC. Protein sequence: CASSPGLARGQFF.

The J gene is TRBJ1-4, the V gene TRBV5-6; a possible D gene is TRBD1 (6 bases). CDR3 length: 16 amino acids. Germline CDR1 SGHDT, CDR2 YYEEEE. V lost 1 base and J lost 7, with 17 bases in between. DNA for the CDR3: TGTGCCAGCAGCTTGTGGGAGGGGGAGCATTTTGAAAAACTGTTTTTT. Translating gives CASSLWEGEHFEKLFF.

The chain carries TRBV5-6 and TRBJ1-2; D might be TRBD1 (6 bases). Looked up from germline, CDR1 is SGHDT and CDR2 is YYEEEE. V lost 0 bases and J 8 bases, leaving 14 bases between the germline ends. There are 14 residues in the CDR3. The CDR3 DNA follows: TGTGCCAGCAGCTTGGGGTTGGGGGCATCGGGCTACACCTTC. Translating it yields CASSLGLGASGYTF.

The chain combines TRBV3-1 (or the pseudogene TRBV3-2) with TRBJ2-7, with 10 bases aligning to TRBD1. V gave up 4 bases and J gave up 3 bases; unmatched junction bases: 6. Germline CDR1 and CDR2: LGHDT and YNNKEL (reference sequence). The CDR3 sequence is 15 residues long. CDR3 region: CASSRLTGGFYEQYF. CDR3 coding DNA: TGTGCCAGCAGCCGGCTGACAGGGGGCTTCTACGAGCAGTACTTC.

V gene TRBV10-3 combines with J gene TRBJ2-7; 10 bases map to TRBD1. CDR1 ENHRY and CDR2 SYGVKD come from the germline V gene. The CDR3 covers 16 residues. V was clipped by 4 bases and J by 3 bases; unmatched bases: 9. CDR3 sequence reads: CAISGYGDRGFYEQYF. For the CDR3, the DNA is TGTGCCATCAGTGGTTATGGGGACAGGGGATTCTACGAGCAGTACTTC.

The V and J genes are TRBV7-9 and TRBJ2-5; D call uncertain. V dropped 5 bases and J dropped 2 bases, with 12 bases sitting between them. CDR3 length: 14 residues. Germline-derived CDR1 and CDR2 are SEHNR and FQNEAQ (reference sequence). Written as DNA, the CDR3 is TGTGCCAGCAGCCCCCGCAGTTTTCAAGAGACCCAGTACTTC. The encoded protein is CASSPRSFQETQYF.

The chain links TRBV9 to TRBJ2-3, with 9 positions matching TRBD2. V lost 2 bases, J lost 4 bases, and 8 bases stayed unmatched. The CDR3 covers 16 residues. The V gene's germline CDR1 is SGDLS and CDR2 YYNGEE. CDR3 region: CASSVSGTSFADTQYF. The CDR3 nucleotides read TGTGCCAGCAGCGTGAGCGGGACTAGCTTTGCAGATACGCAGTATTTT. Full variable domain (outside the CDR3, taken from reference TRBV9 and TRBJ2-3): DSGVTQTPKHLITATGQRVTLRCSPRSGDLSVYWYQQSLDQGLQFLIQYYNGEERAKGNILERFSAQQFPDLHSELNLSSLELGDSALYFCASSVSGTSFADTQYFGPGTRLTVL.

The chain couples TRBV4-3 to TRBJ1-1, with D hard to call. Trimming cost V 0 bases and J 4 bases, with 12 bases left between them. The CDR3 totals 15 residues. CDR1 is LGHNA, CDR2 YSLEER, per germline. In nucleotides, the CDR3 is TGCGCCAGCAGCCAAGAGTGGCTGCGGGTCACTGAAGCTTTCTTT. It specifies CASSQEWLRVTEAFF.

The chain couples TRBV13 to TRBJ2-5, with 7 bases identical to TRBD2. With 5 bases clipped from V and 4 bases from J, the junction kept 13 bases outside the gene matches. Looked up from germline, CDR1 is PRHDT and CDR2 is FYEKMQ (reference sequence). The CDR3 is made up of 16 amino acids. CDR3 coding DNA: TGTGCCAGCAGCGGGGGGGAAGCAGGGTGGAGAGAGACCCAGTACTTC. Encoded protein: CASSGGEAGWRETQYF.

The V call is TRBV5-8, the J call TRBJ2-7, with 9 bases aligning to TRBD1. Germline V gene sequence: CDR1 SGHTS, CDR2 YDEGEE. Trimming at V came to 4 bases and at J to 1 base, leaving 12 bases not matched to a gene. The length of the CDR3 is 17 residues. CDR3 protein: CASSRGRDGTGSYEQYF. The CDR3 nucleotides read TGTGCCAGCAGCCGGGGGCGAGACGGGACAGGGTCCTACGAGCAGTACTTC.

The chain uses TRBV3-1 (or the pseudogene TRBV3-2) and TRBJ1-2; D is possibly TRBD1 (6 bases). V was clipped by 2 bases and J by 2 bases, with 15 bases between them. There are 16 residues in the CDR3. Germline values: CDR1 LGHDT, CDR2 YNNKEL (reference sequence). In DNA form, the CDR3 reads TGTGCCAGCAGCCAACTATCGACAGGCACCAACTATGGCTACACCTTC. Translation: CASSQLSTGTNYGYTF.

This chain links TRBV3-1 (or the pseudogene TRBV3-2) with TRBJ1-5; no clear D. Germline V lookup: CDR1 LGHDT, CDR2 YNNKEL (reference sequence). The V end was cut by 4 bases, the J end by 13 bases, with 2 bases between. The CDR3 is made up of 8 amino acids. The DNA for the CDR3 is TGTGCCAGCAGCCTACAGCATTTT. Its protein product is CASSLQHF.

V is TRBV5-1 and J is TRBJ1-6; 8 bases are a match to TRBD1. CDR1 SGHRS and CDR2 YFSETQ come from the germline V gene. CDR3 length: 15 amino acids. J gave up 8 bases and V 4 bases, and 8 bases lay outside the gene matches. CDR3 protein: CASSPTGAPDSPLHF. As DNA, the CDR3 is TGCGCCAGCAGCCCGACAGGGGCCCCTGATTCACCCCTCCACTTT.

The chain carries TRBV2 and TRBJ2-7, with 9 bases fitting TRBD1. The trim removed 4 bases at V and 3 bases at J, leaving 10 bases unmatched. In germline, CDR1 is SNHLY, CDR2 FYNNEI. The CDR3 covers 16 residues. The CDR3 coding sequence is TGTGCCAGCAGTGGCGGGGCCGGGACAGGGTTCTACGAGCAGTACTTC. Protein sequence: CASSGGAGTGFYEQYF.